This is a list of T cell receptor beta chains from one sample in a study of T cell clonotyping in hematopoietic cell transplantation. Clones were sequenced by immunoSEQ multiplex PCR, and TCRdb holds only the in-frame ones, with some missing. The table includes 35,000 to 45,000 clones, around 94% detected once. Specimen: peripheral blood mononuclear cells. These receptors all stem from a woman aged 45-65 years in good health. Some clones in this sample may be carry-over from other donors' samples. CDR3s include the opening cysteine and the closing phenylalanine or tryptophan. A D gene is named only where the DNA matches it firmly. The size field is filled for only some rows; it gives once, few, many or a size class.

j_gene: TRBJ1-1; abundance: -; d_gene: -; v_gene: TRBV30; CDR3nt: TGTGCCTCAACACAGACAGCGGAAGCTTTCTTT; CDR3aa: CASTQTAEAFF
j_gene: TRBJ1-3; abundance: -; d_gene: -; v_gene: TRBV5-6; CDR3nt: TGTGCCAGCAGCTTGGATAGGGTCGGTGGCACCATATATTTT; CDR3aa: CASSLDRVGGTIYF
j_gene: TRBJ2-3; abundance: -; d_gene: TRBD1; v_gene: TRBV5-4; CDR3nt: TGTGCCAGCAGCTTAGGACAGGGGGGGACAGATACGCAGTATTTT; CDR3aa: CASSLGQGGTDTQYF
j_gene: TRBJ1-1; abundance: -; d_gene: -; v_gene: TRBV5-1; CDR3nt: TGCGCCAGCAGGATCGCTGCGGACACTGAAGCTTTCTTT; CDR3aa: CASRIAADTEAFF
j_gene: TRBJ2-2; abundance: -; d_gene: -; v_gene: TRBV5-1; CDR3nt: TGCGCCAGCAGCTTAGGGACTGCGAACACCGGGGAGCTGTTTTTT; CDR3aa: CASSLGTANTGELFF
j_gene: TRBJ2-5; abundance: -; d_gene: -; v_gene: TRBV7-7; CDR3nt: TGTGCCAGCAGCTTAGGCCCCCGGGGAGAGACCCAGTACTTC; CDR3aa: CASSLGPRGETQYF
j_gene: TRBJ1-3; abundance: -; d_gene: -; v_gene: TRBV30; CDR3nt: TGTGCCTGGAGTGTACGGCAGGGGCTCTCTGGAAACACCATATATTTT; CDR3aa: CAWSVRQGLSGNTIYF
j_gene: TRBJ1-1; abundance: -; d_gene: -; v_gene: TRBV11-3; CDR3nt: TGTGCCAGCAGCTTAGGGGTGAACACTGAAGCTTTCTTT; CDR3aa: CASSLGVNTEAFF
j_gene: TRBJ1-1; abundance: -; d_gene: -; v_gene: TRBV7-2; CDR3nt: TGTGCCAGCAGCTTACCAGGACGGACTAGCGCTTTCTTT; CDR3aa: CASSLPGRTSAFF
j_gene: TRBJ1-4; abundance: -; d_gene: TRBD1; v_gene: TRBV6-1; CDR3nt: TGTGCCAGCAGAGAATCAGGGGGAGGGATAGTTGGAACTAATGAAAAACTGTTTTTT; CDR3aa: CASRESGGGIVGTNEKLFF
j_gene: TRBJ2-3; abundance: -; d_gene: -; v_gene: TRBV29-1; CDR3nt: TGCAGCGTTGCAGGGTTCACAGATACGCAGTATTTT; CDR3aa: CSVAGFTDTQYF
j_gene: TRBJ1-2; abundance: -; d_gene: -; v_gene: TRBV6-5; CDR3nt: TGTGCCAGCAGCCGCCCGGGGTCAGGCTACACCTTC; CDR3aa: CASSRPGSGYTF
j_gene: TRBJ2-1; abundance: -; d_gene: -; v_gene: TRBV5-1; CDR3nt: TGCGCCAGCAGCTTGTCGGGGGTATACAATGAGCAGTTCTTC; CDR3aa: CASSLSGVYNEQFF
j_gene: TRBJ1-1; abundance: -; d_gene: -; v_gene: TRBV5-8; CDR3nt: TGTGCCAGCAGCCAGAGAGGGGACACTGAAGCTTTCTTT; CDR3aa: CASSQRGDTEAFF
j_gene: TRBJ2-2; abundance: -; d_gene: -; v_gene: TRBV19; CDR3nt: TGTGCCAGTAGTACTGCGCAGGGTATTATGACCGGGGAGCTGTTTTTT; CDR3aa: CASSTAQGIMTGELFF
j_gene: TRBJ2-2; abundance: -; d_gene: TRBD1; v_gene: TRBV5-1; CDR3nt: TGCGCCAGCACCGTGGGACAGGGAGTCACCGGGGAGCTGTTTTTT; CDR3aa: CASTVGQGVTGELFF
j_gene: TRBJ1-5; abundance: -; d_gene: -; v_gene: TRBV9; CDR3nt: TGTGCCAGCAGCCGAGGGGGGGAGCAGCCCCAGCATTTT; CDR3aa: CASSRGGEQPQHF
j_gene: TRBJ1-2; abundance: -; d_gene: -; v_gene: TRBV9; CDR3nt: TGTGCCAGCAGCGGGCAGGCTCCTATCTATGGCTACACCTTC; CDR3aa: CASSGQAPIYGYTF
j_gene: TRBJ2-5; abundance: -; d_gene: TRBD2; v_gene: TRBV4-2; CDR3nt: TGTGCCAGCACTCACTACGGGGGACTAGCGGGGGGACGCCAAGAGACCCAGTACTTC; CDR3aa: CASTHYGGLAGGRQETQYF
j_gene: TRBJ1-3; abundance: -; d_gene: -; v_gene: TRBV7-9; CDR3nt: TGTGCCAGCAGCTCGGACAGAAACACCATATATTTT; CDR3aa: CASSSDRNTIYF
j_gene: TRBJ2-7; abundance: -; d_gene: -; v_gene: TRBV19; CDR3nt: TGTGCCAGTAGCCTGCAGGGGTTTCGCGAGCAGTACTTC; CDR3aa: CASSLQGFREQYF
j_gene: TRBJ2-7; abundance: -; d_gene: -; v_gene: TRBV18; CDR3nt: TGTGCCAGCTCACCTCCTCACGGGTCTTACGAGCAGTACTTC; CDR3aa: CASSPPHGSYEQYF
j_gene: TRBJ2-7; abundance: -; d_gene: -; v_gene: TRBV12-5; CDR3nt: TGTGCTAGTGGTTTGGTACGCAGCCTCTATGGGGGCGAGCAGTACTTC; CDR3aa: CASGLVRSLYGGEQYF
j_gene: TRBJ1-2; abundance: -; d_gene: -; v_gene: TRBV5-8; CDR3nt: TGTGCCAGCAGCTTGGAGCTAGCTAACTATGGCTACACCTTC; CDR3aa: CASSLELANYGYTF
j_gene: TRBJ1-5; abundance: -; d_gene: TRBD1; v_gene: TRBV6-1; CDR3nt: TGTGCCAGCAGTGGGACAGGGGGGGCGGATAGCAATCAGCCCCAGCATTTT; CDR3aa: CASSGTGGADSNQPQHF
j_gene: TRBJ2-6; abundance: -; d_gene: -; v_gene: TRBV7-9; CDR3nt: TGTGCCAGCAGCTTAGTATGGGGGACTGGGGCCAACGTCCTGACTTTC; CDR3aa: CASSLVWGTGANVLTF
j_gene: TRBJ1-2; abundance: -; d_gene: TRBD1; v_gene: TRBV6-5; CDR3nt: TGTGCCAGCAGTTTGACAGGGGACTATGGCTACACCTTC; CDR3aa: CASSLTGDYGYTF
j_gene: TRBJ1-2; abundance: -; d_gene: TRBD1; v_gene: TRBV7-2; CDR3nt: TGTGCCAGCAGTACCAGGGGGAACTATGGCTACACCTTC; CDR3aa: CASSTRGNYGYTF
j_gene: TRBJ1-2; abundance: -; d_gene: -; v_gene: TRBV19; CDR3nt: TGTGCCAGTAGTATAGACAGGGCGGATTATGGCTACACCTTC; CDR3aa: CASSIDRADYGYTF
j_gene: TRBJ2-3; abundance: -; d_gene: TRBD2; v_gene: TRBV27; CDR3nt: TGTGCCAGCAGTTTATCGGCGGGGGGCGGTGTAGATACGCAGTATTTT; CDR3aa: CASSLSAGGGVDTQYF
j_gene: TRBJ2-3; abundance: once; d_gene: TRBD1; v_gene: TRBV27; CDR3nt: TGTGCCAGCTGGATAGGGGGCGGATCAGATACGCAGTATTTT; CDR3aa: CASWIGGGSDTQYF
j_gene: TRBJ2-7; abundance: -; d_gene: TRBD1; v_gene: TRBV25-1; CDR3nt: TGTGCCAGCAGCGCAACACCGGGACAGGGGCCTTTAGGGCAGTACTTC; CDR3aa: CASSATPGQGPLGQYF
j_gene: TRBJ1-2; abundance: -; d_gene: -; v_gene: TRBV2; CDR3nt: TGTGCCAGCAGTGAGGGGCGCCAGGGCTATGGCTACACCTTC; CDR3aa: CASSEGRQGYGYTF
j_gene: TRBJ2-2; abundance: -; d_gene: TRBD2; v_gene: TRBV7-3; CDR3nt: TGTGCCAGCAGCCGCGTCGGGAGCGGGGGGGCGAACACCGGGGAGCTGTTTTTT; CDR3aa: CASSRVGSGGANTGELFF
j_gene: TRBJ1-2; abundance: once; d_gene: -; v_gene: TRBV18; CDR3nt: TGTGCCAGCTCACCAGAATCGCAGGGTCGAGGCTACACCTTC; CDR3aa: CASSPESQGRGYTF
j_gene: TRBJ1-1; abundance: -; d_gene: -; v_gene: TRBV15; CDR3nt: TGTGCCACCAGCAGAGGCCCTTCGGTAAGGAACACTGAAGCTTTCTTT; CDR3aa: CATSRGPSVRNTEAFF
j_gene: TRBJ2-2; abundance: -; d_gene: TRBD2; v_gene: TRBV5-1; CDR3nt: TGCGCCAGCAGTCCTACTAGCGGGGCGAACACCGGGGAGCTGTTTTTT; CDR3aa: CASSPTSGANTGELFF
j_gene: TRBJ2-1; abundance: -; d_gene: -; v_gene: TRBV4-1; CDR3nt: TGCGCCAGCAGCCACCCTCGGGGGCGGGGGTCGCGGGGGACGGGCTACAATGAGCAGTTCTTC; CDR3aa: CASSHPRGRGSRGTGYNEQFF
j_gene: TRBJ1-6; abundance: -; d_gene: TRBD1; v_gene: TRBV5-6; CDR3nt: TGTGCCAGCAGCAGGGACAGCAATAATTCACCCCTCCACTTT; CDR3aa: CASSRDSNNSPLHF
j_gene: TRBJ1-1; abundance: -; d_gene: -; v_gene: TRBV4-2; CDR3nt: TGTGCCAGCAGCCAAGAACTCGGGAACACTGAAGCTTTCTTT; CDR3aa: CASSQELGNTEAFF
j_gene: TRBJ1-6; abundance: -; d_gene: -; v_gene: TRBV9; CDR3nt: TGTGCCAGCAGCGTAGAACTATGGCCCACCGATAATTCACCCCTCCACTTT; CDR3aa: CASSVELWPTDNSPLHF
j_gene: TRBJ1-1; abundance: -; d_gene: -; v_gene: TRBV5-6; CDR3nt: TGTGCCAGCAGCTTTAGGGGGTTGAGGAACACTGAAGCTTTCTTT; CDR3aa: CASSFRGLRNTEAFF
j_gene: TRBJ2-7; abundance: -; d_gene: -; v_gene: TRBV7-6; CDR3nt: TGTGCCAGCAGTCGGAGGACGTCATTTTTCCACGAGCAGTACTTC; CDR3aa: CASSRRTSFFHEQYF
j_gene: TRBJ1-5; abundance: -; d_gene: -; v_gene: TRBV30; CDR3nt: TGTGCCTGGAGTGGCCGGAGCAATCAGCCCCAGCATTTT; CDR3aa: CAWSGRSNQPQHF
j_gene: TRBJ1-6; abundance: -; d_gene: TRBD1; v_gene: TRBV29-1; CDR3nt: TGCAGCGTTGGACAGGGGTATAATTCACCCCTCCACTTT; CDR3aa: CSVGQGYNSPLHF
j_gene: TRBJ2-1; abundance: once; d_gene: TRBD2; v_gene: TRBV4-3; CDR3nt: TGCGCCAGCAGCCAACCTAGCGGGGGGGAAGAGGAGCAGTTCTTC; CDR3aa: CASSQPSGGEEEQFF
j_gene: TRBJ2-3; abundance: -; d_gene: TRBD2; v_gene: TRBV7-2; CDR3nt: TGTGCCAGCAGCCGGCGGGGGGCCGGTACGCAGTATTTT; CDR3aa: CASSRRGAGTQYF
j_gene: TRBJ1-1; abundance: -; d_gene: -; v_gene: TRBV19; CDR3nt: TGTGCCAGTAGTATCGCTGGAGGTTGGGGGACTGAAGCTTTCTTT; CDR3aa: CASSIAGGWGTEAFF
j_gene: TRBJ2-3; abundance: -; d_gene: -; v_gene: TRBV2; CDR3nt: TGTGCCAGCGCCGACCGGCGCGATACGCAGTATTTT; CDR3aa: CASADRRDTQYF
j_gene: TRBJ1-1; abundance: -; d_gene: -; v_gene: TRBV6-5; CDR3nt: TGTGCCAGCAGTAAGTCGACAGGCTCAAGGGAGGCTTTCTTT; CDR3aa: CASSKSTGSREAFF
j_gene: TRBJ2-5; abundance: -; d_gene: -; v_gene: TRBV7-9; CDR3nt: TGTGCCAGCAGCTTAGTGGGGGGGCAACGCGAGACCCAGTACTTC; CDR3aa: CASSLVGGQRETQYF
j_gene: TRBJ2-1; abundance: -; d_gene: -; v_gene: TRBV19; CDR3nt: TGTGCCAGTAGTATGCTACTAAATGAGCAGTTCTTC; CDR3aa: CASSMLLNEQFF
j_gene: TRBJ2-5; abundance: -; d_gene: -; v_gene: TRBV11-3; CDR3nt: TGTGCCAGCAGCTATTACCAAGTCCAAGAGACCCAGTACTTC; CDR3aa: CASSYYQVQETQYF
j_gene: TRBJ1-3; abundance: -; d_gene: TRBD1; v_gene: TRBV19; CDR3nt: TGTGCCAGCCGGGACAGGAGCTCTGGAAACACCATATATTTT; CDR3aa: CASRDRSSGNTIYF
j_gene: TRBJ2-3; abundance: -; d_gene: -; v_gene: TRBV12-5; CDR3nt: TGTGCTAGTGGTCTAACAGGGACAGATACGCAGTATTTT; CDR3aa: CASGLTGTDTQYF
j_gene: TRBJ1-5; abundance: -; d_gene: TRBD1; v_gene: TRBV4-2; CDR3nt: TGTGCCAGCAGCCAAGATGGAGGGGGCCAGGGGCCCCAGCATTTT; CDR3aa: CASSQDGGGQGPQHF
j_gene: TRBJ1-5; abundance: -; d_gene: -; v_gene: TRBV5-6; CDR3nt: TGTGCCAGCAGCGGGGGAGGCCAGGGAGCGACATGGCCCCAGCATTTT; CDR3aa: CASSGGGQGATWPQHF
j_gene: TRBJ1-2; abundance: -; d_gene: -; v_gene: TRBV11-2; CDR3nt: TGTGCCAGCAGCTTAGGATTAAGGGGCGGTGGCTACACCTTC; CDR3aa: CASSLGLRGGGYTF
j_gene: TRBJ1-1; abundance: -; d_gene: -; v_gene: TRBV27; CDR3nt: TGTGCCAGCAGTTTTTCTGTGAACACTGAAGCTTTCTTT; CDR3aa: CASSFSVNTEAFF
j_gene: TRBJ2-7; abundance: -; d_gene: TRBD1; v_gene: TRBV19; CDR3nt: TGTGCCACTAGTAGGCGAACCAGTCGGGGGGACAGGGACCACGAGCAGTACTTC; CDR3aa: CATSRRTSRGDRDHEQYF